This record covers a single TCR beta chain. The germline V and J ends were trimmed by 1 base and 2 bases, with 12 bases remaining between them. There are 15 residues in the CDR3. The germline gives CDR1 MGHRA, CDR2 YSYEKL. The entry originates in a study of technical replicates of blood from several donors. Libraries were prepared by immunoSEQ multiplex PCR; TCRdb keeps only in-frame clonotypes and omits some of them. The data hold approximately 92,000 clones, with approximately 95% observed a single time. Sequencing was carried out using T cells isolated from PBMCs. This chain connects TRBV4-1 to TRBJ2-7, with D unclear. This TCR derives from a human donor in good health. As DNA, the CDR3 is TGCGCCAGCAGCCAAGGTTTGTCGTTTCCCTACGAGCAGTACTTC. Its translation is CASSQGLSFPYEQYF.